The 6 T cell receptor beta chains given below trace back to one sample, sequenced in a study of blood T cell repertoires in COVID-19. This table comes from immunoSEQ multiplex PCR, and its TCRdb copy is limited to in-frame clones, with some not included. The table includes more than 250,000 clones, approximately 86% detected once. The material sequenced was PBMCs or T cells enriched from blood (not recorded which). The source is a woman between 18 and 29 years old who had recovered from COVID-19.

This clone has more than one count but fewer than ten. The rearrangement uses TRBV28 and TRBJ1-1, with 7 positions matching TRBD1. CDR3 length: 14 residues. In germline, CDR1 is MDHEN, CDR2 SYDVKM. With V trimmed by 6 bases and J by 5 bases, 9 bases remained unmatched. The CDR3: CASRVTGPLTEAFF. CDR3 sequence (DNA): TGTGCCAGCAGGGTGACAGGGCCGCTAACTGAAGCTTTCTTT.

The chain links TRBV10-2 to TRBJ1-5; D not resolved. CDR1 is WSHSY and CDR2 is SAAADI in the germline V gene. The CDR3 has 13 residues. V was cut by 0 bases and J by 2 bases, with 2 bases left in between. In nucleotides, the CDR3 is TGCGCCAGCAGTGAGTCCGGCAATCAGCCCCAGCATTTT. As protein: CASSESGNQPQHF.

This chain's CDR3 is CASSQGYRFHGNTIYF. The CDR3 DNA follows: TGCGCCAGCAGCCAGGGGTACAGGTTCCATGGAAACACCATATATTTT. The chain links TRBV4-3 to TRBJ1-3; a possible D gene is TRBD1 (5 bases). V was trimmed by 3 bases and J by 3 bases, leaving 15 bases between them. This CDR3 region has 16 residues. Germline assignment: CDR1 LGHNA and CDR2 YSLEER.

V is TRBV11-3 and J is TRBJ2-6; the D is unclear. Germline V lookup: CDR1 SGHNT, CDR2 YENEEA. The CDR3 is 15 amino acids. Trimming removed 5 bases at V and 0 bases at J, with 8 bases between. DNA of the CDR3: TGTGCCAGCAGCCCGCCGGGCTCTGGGGCCAACGTCCTGACTTTC. Its protein product is CASSPPGSGANVLTF.

The V call is TRBV19, the J call TRBJ2-2; a weak D match, TRBD1 (6 bases). This CDR3 is built from 17 residues. Trimming removed 0 bases at V and 8 bases at J, with 19 bases between. Germline V gene lookup returns CDR1 LNHDA and CDR2 SQIVND (reference sequence). The CDR3 DNA follows: TGTGCCAGTAGTATAGATCGAGGGACACTAGACGAAGGGGAGCTGTTTTTT. It codes for CASSIDRGTLDEGELFF. Based on the CDR3 plus reference TRBV19 and TRBJ2-2, the full variable domain is DGGITQSPKYLFRKEGQNVTLSCEQNLNHDAMYWYRQDPGQGLRLIYYSQIVNDFQKGDIAEGYSVSREKKESFPLTVTSAQKNPTAFYLCASSIDRGTLDEGELFFGEGSRLTVL.

The chain couples TRBV7-8 to TRBJ2-7, with 7 bases lining up with TRBD1. Germline V gives CDR1 SGHVS, CDR2 FQNEAQ. This CDR3 has 14 residues. V dropped 2 bases and J dropped 4; count of bases not matched to a gene: 5. The CDR3 loop is CASSLSTQGYEQYF. DNA for the CDR3: TGTGCCAGCAGCTTAAGCACACAGGGGTACGAGCAGTACTTC.